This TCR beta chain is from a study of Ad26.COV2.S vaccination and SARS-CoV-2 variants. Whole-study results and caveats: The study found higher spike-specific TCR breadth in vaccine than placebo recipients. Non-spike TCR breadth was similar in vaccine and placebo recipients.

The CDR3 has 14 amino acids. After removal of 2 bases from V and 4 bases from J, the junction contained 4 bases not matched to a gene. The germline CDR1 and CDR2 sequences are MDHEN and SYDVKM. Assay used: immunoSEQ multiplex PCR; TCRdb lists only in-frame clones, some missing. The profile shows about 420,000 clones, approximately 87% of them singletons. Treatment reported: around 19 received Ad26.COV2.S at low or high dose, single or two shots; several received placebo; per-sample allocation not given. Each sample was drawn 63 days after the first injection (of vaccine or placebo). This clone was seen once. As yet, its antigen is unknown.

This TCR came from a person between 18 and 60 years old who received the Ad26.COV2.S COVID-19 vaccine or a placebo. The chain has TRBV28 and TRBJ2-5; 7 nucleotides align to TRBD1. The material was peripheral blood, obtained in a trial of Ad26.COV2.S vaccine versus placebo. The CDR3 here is CASSLIPGGETQYF. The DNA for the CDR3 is TGTGCCAGCAGTTTAATCCCAGGGGGAGAGACCCAGTACTTC.